Frequency places the clone carrying this TCR beta chain as large. Its antigen is not known. The protocol was immunoSEQ multiplex PCR, while the TCRdb copy is restricted to in-frame clones and leaves out a portion. The data show about 1,100 clones, and the top ten clones hold 5.5%. Germline assignment: CDR1 SGHRS and CDR2 YFSETQ. The CDR3 is made up of 14 amino acids. No nucleotide data were recorded. This record belongs to a study of synovial regulatory T cells in juvenile arthritis. Study as a whole: Treatments: a few naive, about 6 methotrexate, one methotrexate plus infliximab, one unknown. Findings and limits, study-wide: Compared with other blood Treg cells, inflammation-associated Treg cells had reduced TCR diversity. Across patients, iaTreg TCR repertoires were mostly private, partly shared with synovial Teff and blood CPL.

Approximately 11-patient cohort: around eleven active juvenile idiopathic arthritis patients, 3 polyarticular, 8 oligoarticular. V gene TRBV5-1 combines with J gene TRBJ2-3; TCRdb's assignment of TRBD1 cannot be checked, as there is no DNA. The sample taken for sequencing was Treg cells from blood. Specified subset: HLA-DR+ inflammation-associated blood Treg cells. The sequence was obtained from a donor aged 2-30 years with juvenile idiopathic arthritis. The CDR3 sequence is CASKYQVDTDTQYF.